This entry lists 8 T cell receptor beta chains sequenced from one sample in a study of OX40 agonist ivuxolimab in advanced cancers. Here immunoSEQ multiplex PCR was the method, and the copy in TCRdb shows in-frame clones only, minus some. In the table there are 55,000 to 80,000 clones, about four fifths of which are singletons. The material was CD4+ or CD8+ T cells sorted from blood, obtained in a trial of the OX40 agonist ivuxolimab. The receptors derive from an adult with an advanced solid tumor such as melanoma, head and neck, liver or kidney cancer.

This clone was detected a few times. V is TRBV7-9 and J is TRBJ1-5; TRBD1 is a possible D gene (6 bases). V was shortened by 2 bases and J by 0 bases, with 11 bases between the two germline ends. CDR1 is SEHNR, CDR2 FQNEAQ, per germline (reference sequence). The CDR3 spans 16 residues. CDR3 in amino acids: CASSLSRGYSNQPQHF. The CDR3 bases are TGTGCCAGCAGCTTAAGCAGGGGTTATAGCAATCAGCCCCAGCATTTT.

The V gene is TRBV7-2, the J gene TRBJ2-3, with 8 positions matching TRBD1. The CDR3 spans 13 residues. The V and J ends lost 3 bases and 4 bases, in that order; junction bases with no gene match: 0. The germline gives CDR1 SGHTA, CDR2 FQGNSA. The CDR3 DNA sequence: TGTGCCAGCAGCTTGACAGGGGCAGATACGCAGTATTTT. Amino acids: CASSLTGADTQYF.

The rearrangement joins TRBV5-6 to TRBJ1-3; D gene uncertain. The V and J ends lost 2 bases and 0 bases respectively, with 12 bases between them. CDR3 length: 16 amino acids. CDR1 and CDR2 (germline): SGHDT, YYEEEE. The CDR3 DNA is TGTGCCAGCAGCTTCCGGGGTCTACTCTCTGGAAACACCATATATTTT. The encoded protein is CASSFRGLLSGNTIYF.

The chain links TRBV9 to TRBJ2-1; 10 bases agree with TRBD2. V shed 1 base and J 15 bases; nucleotides not matched to a gene: 13. CDR1 and CDR2 from the germline V gene are SGDLS and YYNGEE. The CDR3 consists of 15 residues. As DNA, the CDR3 is TGTGCCAGCAGCGTAACGACTAGCGGGCTCCCGGGGGGGTTCTTC. Translated, it gives CASSVTTSGLPGGFF. Full variable domain (outside the CDR3, taken from reference TRBV9 and TRBJ2-1): DSGVTQTPKHLITATGQRVTLRCSPRSGDLSVYWYQQSLDQGLQFLIQYYNGEERAKGNILERFSAQQFPDLHSELNLSSLELGDSALYFCASSVTTSGLPGGFFGPGTRLTVL.

V and J are TRBV28 and TRBJ1-6; no definite D call. CDR1 and CDR2 from the germline V gene are MDHEN and SYDVKM. The ends were cut back, 6 bases at V and 0 bases at J, with 9 bases in the middle. This CDR3 comprises 15 residues. This chain's CDR3 is CASRGTSSYNSPLHF. CDR3 nucleotide sequence: TGTGCCAGCAGGGGTACGAGCTCCTATAATTCACCCCTCCACTTT. The complete variable domain, with remaining parts taken from reference TRBV28 and TRBJ1-6, reads DVKVTQSSRYLVKRTGEKVFLECVQDMDHENMFWYRQDPGLGLRLIYFSYDVKMKEKGDIPEGYSVSREKKERFSLILESASTNQTSMYLCASRGTSSYNSPLHFGNGTRLTVT.

There are a few counts of this clone. V is TRBV12-5 and J is TRBJ2-7, with TRBD2 identical over 14 bases. V was pared by 1 base and J by 3 bases, with 11 bases of the junction left unmatched. This CDR3 spans 19 amino acids. Germline lookup yields CDR1 LGHNT and CDR2 FRNRAP. The CDR3 bases are TGTGCTAGTGGTTTGGGCTCAGGACTAGCGGGAGGCCGGGACTACGAGCAGTACTTC. It codes for CASGLGSGLAGGRDYEQYF.

V usage is TRBV7-9 and J usage is TRBJ2-1; tentatively, D is TRBD1 (6 bases). The germline CDR1 and CDR2 sequences are SEHNR and FQNEAQ (reference sequence). The CDR3 is made up of 14 amino acids. The V and J ends lost 5 bases and 4 bases respectively, with 12 bases between them. CDR3 in amino acids: CASSATDSYNEQFF. DNA for the CDR3: TGTGCCAGCAGCGCCACGGACAGTTACAATGAGCAGTTCTTC.

The CDR3 sequence: CASSFSHAGASTDTQYF. In nucleotides, the CDR3 is TGTGCCAGCAGTTTTTCCCACGCGGGGGCTAGCACAGATACGCAGTATTTT. The chain couples TRBV28 to TRBJ2-3, with D possibly TRBD2 on 7 matching bases. Looked up from germline, CDR1 is MDHEN and CDR2 is SYDVKM. Between the trimmed V and J ends, which lost 3 bases and 0 bases, there was a span of 16 bases. There are 17 residues in the CDR3.